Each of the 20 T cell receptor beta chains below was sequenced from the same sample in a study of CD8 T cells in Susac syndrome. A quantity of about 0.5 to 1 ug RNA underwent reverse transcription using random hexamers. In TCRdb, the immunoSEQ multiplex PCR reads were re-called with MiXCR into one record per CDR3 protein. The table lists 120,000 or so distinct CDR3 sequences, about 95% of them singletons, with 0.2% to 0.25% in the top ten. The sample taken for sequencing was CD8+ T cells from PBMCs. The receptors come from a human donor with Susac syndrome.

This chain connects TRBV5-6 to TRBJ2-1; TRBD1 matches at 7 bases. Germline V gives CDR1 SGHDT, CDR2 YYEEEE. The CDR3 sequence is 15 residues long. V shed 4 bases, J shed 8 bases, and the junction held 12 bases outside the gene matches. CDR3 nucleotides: TGTGCCAGCAGCGATACAGGGGATCGTAGGGATGAGCAGTTCTTC. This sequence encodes CASSDTGDRRDEQFF.

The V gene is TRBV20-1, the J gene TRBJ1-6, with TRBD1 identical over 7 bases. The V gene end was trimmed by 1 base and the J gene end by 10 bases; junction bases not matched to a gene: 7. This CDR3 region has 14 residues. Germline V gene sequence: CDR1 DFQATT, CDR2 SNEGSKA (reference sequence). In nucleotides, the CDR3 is TGCAGTGCTAGAGCCACAGGGGACGGATCACCCCTCCACTTT. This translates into CSARATGDGSPLHF.

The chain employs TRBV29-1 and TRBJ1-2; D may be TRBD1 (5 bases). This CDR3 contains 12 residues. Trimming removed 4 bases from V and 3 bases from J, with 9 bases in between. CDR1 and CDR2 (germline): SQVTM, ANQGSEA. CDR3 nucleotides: TGCAGCGTTGCCAGGGCCGACTATGGCTACACCTTC. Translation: CSVARADYGYTF.

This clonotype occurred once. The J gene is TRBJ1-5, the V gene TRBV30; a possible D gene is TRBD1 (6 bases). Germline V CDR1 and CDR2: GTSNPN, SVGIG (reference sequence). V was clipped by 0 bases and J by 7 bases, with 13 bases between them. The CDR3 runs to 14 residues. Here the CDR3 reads CAWSVEGGWQPQHF. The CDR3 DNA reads TGTGCCTGGAGTGTCGAGGGGGGCTGGCAGCCCCAGCATTTT.

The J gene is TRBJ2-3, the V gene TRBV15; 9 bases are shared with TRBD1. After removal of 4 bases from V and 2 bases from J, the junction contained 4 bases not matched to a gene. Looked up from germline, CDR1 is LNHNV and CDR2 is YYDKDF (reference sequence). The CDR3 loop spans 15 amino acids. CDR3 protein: CATSTRTGDTDTQYF. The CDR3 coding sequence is TGTGCCACCAGCACCCGGACAGGGGACACAGATACGCAGTATTTT.

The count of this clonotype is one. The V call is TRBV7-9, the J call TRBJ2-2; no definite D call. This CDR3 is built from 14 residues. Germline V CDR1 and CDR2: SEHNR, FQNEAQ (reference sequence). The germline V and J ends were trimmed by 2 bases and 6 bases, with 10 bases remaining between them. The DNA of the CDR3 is TGTGCCAGCAGCTTAATCGCCCGACCCGGGGAGCTGTTTTTT. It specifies CASSLIARPGELFF.

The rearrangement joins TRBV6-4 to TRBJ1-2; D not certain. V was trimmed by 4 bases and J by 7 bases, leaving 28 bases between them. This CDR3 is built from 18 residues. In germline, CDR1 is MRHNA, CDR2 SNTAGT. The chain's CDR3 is CASSVFGGPGHLSRGYTF. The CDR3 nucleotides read TGTGCCAGCAGTGTTTTTGGCGGTCCCGGTCACTTAAGTCGTGGCTACACCTTC.

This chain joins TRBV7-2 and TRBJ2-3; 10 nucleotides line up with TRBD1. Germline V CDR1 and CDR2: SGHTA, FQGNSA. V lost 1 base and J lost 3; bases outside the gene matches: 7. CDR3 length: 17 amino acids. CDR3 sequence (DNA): TGTGCCAGCAGCTTAGAGGGGACAGGGGCAGAGACAGATACGCAGTATTTT. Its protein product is CASSLEGTGAETDTQYF.

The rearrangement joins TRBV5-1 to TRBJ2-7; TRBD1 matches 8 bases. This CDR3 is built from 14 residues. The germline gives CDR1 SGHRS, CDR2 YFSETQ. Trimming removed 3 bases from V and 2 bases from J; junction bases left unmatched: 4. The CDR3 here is CASSSWDRPYEQYF. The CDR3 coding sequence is TGCGCCAGCAGCTCATGGGACAGGCCCTACGAGCAGTACTTC.

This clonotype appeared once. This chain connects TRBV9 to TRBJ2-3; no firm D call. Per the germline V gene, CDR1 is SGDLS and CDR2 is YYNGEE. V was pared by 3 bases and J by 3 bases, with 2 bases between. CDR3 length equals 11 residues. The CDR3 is CASSATDTQYF. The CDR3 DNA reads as TGTGCCAGCAGCGCAACAGATACGCAGTATTTT.

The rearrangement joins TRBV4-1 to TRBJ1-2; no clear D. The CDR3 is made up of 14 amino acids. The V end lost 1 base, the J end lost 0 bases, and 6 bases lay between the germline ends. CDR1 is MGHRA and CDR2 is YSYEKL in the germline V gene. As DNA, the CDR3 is TGCGCCAGCAGCCAAGCCGTGACTAACTATGGCTACACCTTC. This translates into CASSQAVTNYGYTF.

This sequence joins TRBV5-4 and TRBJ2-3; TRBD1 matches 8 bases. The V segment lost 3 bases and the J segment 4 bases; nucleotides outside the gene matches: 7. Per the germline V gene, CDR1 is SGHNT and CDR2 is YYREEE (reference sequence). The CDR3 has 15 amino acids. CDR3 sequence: CASSSTGVGADTQYF. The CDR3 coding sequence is TGTGCCAGCAGCTCGACAGGGGTTGGCGCAGATACGCAGTATTTT.

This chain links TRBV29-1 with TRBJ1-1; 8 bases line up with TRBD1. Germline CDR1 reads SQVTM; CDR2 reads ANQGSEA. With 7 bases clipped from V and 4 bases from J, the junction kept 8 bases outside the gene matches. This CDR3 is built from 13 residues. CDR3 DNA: TGCAGCGCTGAGACAGGGGATGGCACTGAAGCTTTCTTT. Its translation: CSAETGDGTEAFF.

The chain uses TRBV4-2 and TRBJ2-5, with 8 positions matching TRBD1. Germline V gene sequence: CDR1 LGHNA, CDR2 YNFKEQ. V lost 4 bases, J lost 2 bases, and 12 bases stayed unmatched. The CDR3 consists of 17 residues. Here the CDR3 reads CASSPIRTGWYQETQYF. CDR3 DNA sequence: TGTGCCAGCAGCCCAATTCGGACAGGGTGGTATCAAGAGACCCAGTACTTC.

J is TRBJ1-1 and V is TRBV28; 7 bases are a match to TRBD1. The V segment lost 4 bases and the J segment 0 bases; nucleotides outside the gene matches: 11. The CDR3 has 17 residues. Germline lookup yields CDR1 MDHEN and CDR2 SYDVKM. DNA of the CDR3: TGTGCCAGCAGTTCCGACAGGGAGACGGCGCTGAACACTGAAGCTTTCTTT. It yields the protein CASSSDRETALNTEAFF.

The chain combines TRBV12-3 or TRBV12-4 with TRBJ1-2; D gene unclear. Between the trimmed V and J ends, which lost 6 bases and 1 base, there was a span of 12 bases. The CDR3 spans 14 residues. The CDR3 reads CASSPVGVNYGYTF. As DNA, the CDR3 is TGTGCCAGCAGCCCTGTTGGCGTTAACTATGGCTACACCTTC.

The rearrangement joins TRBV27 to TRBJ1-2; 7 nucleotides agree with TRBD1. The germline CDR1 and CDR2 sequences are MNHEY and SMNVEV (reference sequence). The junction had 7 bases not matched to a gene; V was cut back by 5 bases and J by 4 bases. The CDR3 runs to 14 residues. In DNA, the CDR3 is TGTGCCAGCAGTCCCGGGACAGCGAGCTATGGCTACACCTTC. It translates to CASSPGTASYGYTF.

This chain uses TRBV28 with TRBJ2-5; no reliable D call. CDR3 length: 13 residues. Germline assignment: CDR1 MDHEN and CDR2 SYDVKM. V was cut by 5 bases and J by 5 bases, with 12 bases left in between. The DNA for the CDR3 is TGTGCCAGCAGTACCCACGGCGCGGAGACCCAGTACTTC. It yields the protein CASSTHGAETQYF. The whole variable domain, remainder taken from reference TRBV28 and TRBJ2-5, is DVKVTQSSRYLVKRTGEKVFLECVQDMDHENMFWYRQDPGLGLRLIYFSYDVKMKEKGDIPEGYSVSREKKERFSLILESASTNQTSMYLCASSTHGAETQYFGPGTRLLVL.

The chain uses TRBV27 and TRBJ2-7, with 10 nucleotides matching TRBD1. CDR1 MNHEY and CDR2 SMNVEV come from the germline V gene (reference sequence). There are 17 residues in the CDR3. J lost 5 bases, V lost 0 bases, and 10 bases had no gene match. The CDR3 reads CASSLSIRRTGGNEQYF. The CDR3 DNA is TGTGCCAGCAGTTTATCGATCAGACGGACAGGGGGTAACGAGCAGTACTTC.

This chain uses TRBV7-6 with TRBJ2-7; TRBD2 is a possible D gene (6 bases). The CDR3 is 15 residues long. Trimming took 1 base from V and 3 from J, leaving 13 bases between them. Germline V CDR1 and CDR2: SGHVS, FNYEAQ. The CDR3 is CASSLGSAGNYEQYF. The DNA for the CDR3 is TGTGCCAGCAGCTTAGGTTCGGCGGGAAACTACGAGCAGTACTTC. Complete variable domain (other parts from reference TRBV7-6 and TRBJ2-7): GAGVSQSPRYKVTKRGQDVALRCDPISGHVSLYWYRQALGQGPEFLTYFNYEAQQDKSGLPNDRFSAERPEGSISTLTIQRTEQRDSAMYRCASSLGSAGNYEQYFGPGTRLTVT.